This T cell receptor beta chain derives from a study of blood T cells in healthy people across ages. Study-wide results and limits: PBMCs left unsorted prevented a conclusive naive versus antigen-experienced comparison. Strongly correlated with naive T cell percentage was TCR beta diversity.

This clonotype showed up just a few times. Antigen unknown. Then a second PCR, running roughly 7 to 11 cycles, was carried out with a sample-barcoded 5' primer and a J-beta primer mix. From the 5' RACE reads, TCRdb called clonotypes with MiXCR, one entry per CDR3 protein. The table lists around 700,000 distinct CDR3 sequences, 20% to 25% of them singletons, with more than 7.5% in the top ten. This same sample was also taken into another study, of T cells of mothers and their children. That report notes: The whole RNA yield was converted to cDNA, approximately 1.6 ug per 15 ul.

The source is a boy younger than 18 in good health. Sequencing was carried out using blood.

Here the CDR3 DNA reads TGTGCTAGTGGACGGACGGAATCCTACGAGCAGTACTTC. Residues: CASGRTESYEQYF. The rearrangement uses TRBV12-5 and TRBJ2-7; D gene ambiguous. Between the trimmed V and J ends, which lost 6 bases and 1 base, there was a span of 10 bases. The CDR3 loop spans 13 amino acids. CDR1 and CDR2 (germline): LGHNT, FRNRAP.